Shown below are 24 T cell receptor beta chains from a single sample sequenced in a study of radiotherapy plus CTLA-4 blockade in lung cancer (dated by TCRdb to the late 2010s). The library relied on the immunoSEQ multiplex PCR assay. Imported from immuneACCESS, the table was reduced by TCRdb to in-frame sequences with V and J called. These copies leave out some clones; in studies compared against another copy, an unresolved V gene accounts for under half, and the cause of the remainder is not known. In all, the sample holds about 78,000 clones, and 70% to 90% of those were seen once. Around 0.8% of the sample goes to the ten largest clones. This specimen was peripheral blood, taken from a patient treated with radiotherapy plus ipilimumab. These receptors were obtained from a human donor with non-small cell lung cancer who had stable disease on radiotherapy plus ipilimumab.

V gene TRBV28 combines with J gene TRBJ2-3; D is perhaps TRBD2 (6 bases). This CDR3 has 13 amino acids. Germline V gene lookup returns CDR1 MDHEN and CDR2 SYDVKM. The V and J ends lost 6 bases and 8 bases respectively, with 15 bases between them. The CDR3: CASRSGGVFTQYF. In DNA, the CDR3 is TGTGCCAGCAGAAGTGGCGGGGTCTTTACGCAGTATTTT.

The V call is TRBV6-5, the J call TRBJ2-4; TRBD1 agrees at 9 bases. Germline CDR1 MNHEY, CDR2 SVGAGI. Trimming at V came to 2 bases and at J to 8 bases, leaving 10 bases not matched to a gene. The CDR3 is 16 residues long. The CDR3: CASSYSAGQGLDIQYF. The CDR3 DNA sequence: TGTGCCAGCAGTTACAGCGCCGGACAGGGGTTGGACATTCAGTACTTC.

The rearrangement links TRBV2 to TRBJ2-7; 7 bases are shared with TRBD1. J was trimmed by 0 bases and V by 7 bases; bases with no gene match: 9. The CDR3 spans 15 residues. Looked up from germline, CDR1 is SNHLY and CDR2 is FYNNEI. The CDR3: CASTPGQPSSYEQYF. The CDR3 DNA reads TGTGCCAGCACACCGGGACAGCCGAGCTCCTACGAGCAGTACTTC.

V gene TRBV5-1 combines with J gene TRBJ2-7, with 10 bases matching TRBD2. The V segment lost 2 bases and the J segment 7 bases; nucleotides outside the gene matches: 9. The CDR3 sequence is 15 residues long. Germline assignment: CDR1 SGHRS and CDR2 YFSETQ. CDR3 coding DNA: TGCGCCAGCAGCTTCGGACTAGCGGCGGAGGGGGAGCAGTACTTC. Translating gives CASSFGLAAEGEQYF.

The chain's CDR3 is CASSSPGLAATYEQYF. The CDR3 DNA follows: TGTGCCAGCAGTTCCCCTGGACTAGCGGCTACCTACGAGCAGTACTTC. The chain uses TRBV28 and TRBJ2-7; TRBD2 aligns across 10 bases. Per the germline V gene, CDR1 is MDHEN and CDR2 is SYDVKM. This CDR3 contains 16 residues. V lost 4 bases, J lost 2 bases, and 8 bases stayed unmatched.

The chain combines TRBV30 with TRBJ1-6, with a possible D match to TRBD1 (5 bases). The CDR3 sequence is 13 residues long. The ends were cut back, 7 bases at V and 9 bases at J, with 16 bases in the middle. Germline CDR1 is GTSNPN and CDR2 is SVGIG (reference sequence). This CDR3 reads CAFEQVRISPLHF. The CDR3 DNA sequence: TGTGCCTTTGAACAGGTGCGGATTTCACCCCTCCACTTT.

CDR3 DNA: TGTGCCAGCAGTTTATTAGGTTCTGGGGACAATGAGCAGTTCTTC. It codes for CASSLLGSGDNEQFF. This chain joins TRBV28 and TRBJ2-1; D ambiguous. Trimming shortened V by 1 base and J by 5 bases, and 12 bases separated the two germline ends. Germline V gene data show CDR1 as MDHEN and CDR2 as SYDVKM. The length of the CDR3 is 15 residues.

V is TRBV7-3 and J is TRBJ2-7; 8 bases line up with TRBD1. This CDR3 has 15 amino acids. Trimming at V came to 1 base and at J to 5 bases, leaving 7 bases not matched to a gene. The germline V gene encodes CDR1 SGHTA and CDR2 FQGTGA. The CDR3 is CASSLIGTGGHEQYF. As DNA, the CDR3 is TGTGCCAGCAGCTTAATTGGTACAGGGGGTCACGAGCAGTACTTC.

The chain carries TRBV6-5 and TRBJ2-5; possibly TRBD1 for D (6 bases). The germline gives CDR1 MNHEY, CDR2 SVGAGI. This CDR3 has 14 amino acids. V lost 4 bases, J lost 6 bases, and 15 bases lay in between. For the CDR3, the DNA is TGTGCCAGCAGTTTCGATGGGACACAGAAGACCCAGTACTTC. Translation: CASSFDGTQKTQYF.

The chain is built from TRBV30 and TRBJ2-4; 8 bases agree with TRBD1. Per germline, CDR1 GTSNPN and CDR2 SVGIG (reference sequence). V lost 5 bases and J lost 0; bases outside the gene matches: 6. This CDR3 comprises 15 residues. The CDR3 DNA is TGTGCCTGGGGAAAAGGACAGGGAGCCAAAAACATTCAGTACTTC. Translating it yields CAWGKGQGAKNIQYF.

The chain is built from TRBV9 and TRBJ1-2; D unclear. This CDR3 comprises 12 residues. Trimming took 2 bases from V and 7 from J, leaving 9 bases between them. CDR1 and CDR2 (germline): SGDLS, YYNGEE. CDR3 loop: CASSVGQLGYTF. CDR3 nucleotides: TGTGCCAGCAGCGTCGGTCAGCTTGGCTACACCTTC.

This clone has just a few counts. This chain connects TRBV5-6 to TRBJ1-1; the match to TRBD1 covers 7 bases. The trim removed 5 bases at V and 4 bases at J, leaving 2 bases unmatched. Per germline, CDR1 SGHDT and CDR2 YYEEEE. The CDR3 runs to 12 residues. This CDR3 is CASRAGGTEAFF. For the CDR3, the DNA is TGTGCCAGCAGGGCAGGGGGCACTGAAGCTTTCTTT.

The chain's CDR3 is CASSSRLSSGEQYF. The CDR3 coding sequence is TGTGCCAGCAGCTCCCGTCTGAGTTCGGGCGAGCAGTACTTC. The chain combines TRBV9 with TRBJ2-7; D is unresolved. The V and J ends lost 4 bases and 6 bases respectively, with 17 bases between them. Germline values: CDR1 SGDLS, CDR2 YYNGEE. The CDR3 extends over 14 amino acids. The full variable domain, rest sourced from reference TRBV9 and TRBJ2-7, is DSGVTQTPKHLITATGQRVTLRCSPRSGDLSVYWYQQSLDQGLQFLIQYYNGEERAKGNILERFSAQQFPDLHSELNLSSLELGDSALYFCASSSRLSSGEQYFGPGTRLTVT.

The chain has TRBV9 and TRBJ1-1; D is unclear. The CDR3 runs to 13 residues. CDR1 is SGDLS, CDR2 YYNGEE, per germline. Trimming left V 1 base short and J 2 bases short, with 6 bases between. CDR3 nucleotide sequence: TGTGCCAGCAGCGTAAAGGGAAACACTGAAGCTTTCTTT. It encodes CASSVKGNTEAFF.

This rearrangement joins TRBV5-4 to TRBJ1-6; tentatively, D is TRBD1 (6 bases). The V end was cut by 2 bases, the J end by 6 bases, with 12 bases between. Germline assignment: CDR1 SGHNT and CDR2 YYREEE (reference sequence). CDR3 length: 15 residues. CDR3 protein: CASSFGGRGNSPLHF. As DNA, the CDR3 is TGTGCCAGCAGCTTTGGGGGGCGCGGTAATTCACCCCTCCACTTT.

Here the CDR3 DNA reads TGTGCCAGCAGTAAACCGGGACAGGGGAGTGAAAAACTGTTTTTT. Its protein is CASSKPGQGSEKLFF. V usage is TRBV27 and J usage is TRBJ1-4, with 10 positions matching TRBD1. The V gene's germline CDR1 is MNHEY and CDR2 SMNVEV (reference sequence). With V trimmed by 5 bases and J by 7 bases, 7 bases remained unmatched. The CDR3 is made up of 15 amino acids.

The V and J genes are TRBV18 and TRBJ2-2; no clear D gene. Deletions cut 2 bases from V and 0 bases from J, with 7 bases between. Germline V lookup: CDR1 KGHSH, CDR2 LQKENI. CDR3 length: 15 amino acids. CDR3 sequence reads: CASSPKEANTGELFF. DNA of the CDR3: TGTGCCAGCTCACCAAAAGAAGCGAACACCGGGGAGCTGTTTTTT.

The rearrangement joins TRBV11-2 to TRBJ1-6; D is ambiguous. CDR3 length equals 16 residues. Germline CDR1 reads SGHAT; CDR2 reads FQNNGV. Trimming cost V 1 base and J 5 bases, with 12 bases left between them. CDR3 in DNA: TGTGCCAGCAGCTTAGTCCCGAATACAAATAATTCACCCCTCCACTTT. This gives the protein CASSLVPNTNNSPLHF.

V gene TRBV6-5 combines with J gene TRBJ2-7; D is unresolved. Trimming left V 0 bases short and J 2 bases short, with 11 bases between. This CDR3 spans 15 amino acids. The germline V gene encodes CDR1 MNHEY and CDR2 SVGAGI. CDR3 sequence: CASSYSFVSTYEQYF. Here the CDR3 DNA reads TGTGCCAGCAGTTACTCGTTTGTCAGCACCTACGAGCAGTACTTC.

There are a few counts of this clone. This chain links TRBV11-2 with TRBJ2-7; 7 bases align to TRBD1. V dropped 5 bases and J dropped 4; count of bases not matched to a gene: 5. The germline V gene encodes CDR1 SGHAT and CDR2 FQNNGV. There are 13 residues in the CDR3. CDR3 protein: CASSKGQLYEQYF. The CDR3 nucleotides read TGTGCCAGCAGCAAGGGACAGTTATACGAGCAGTACTTC.

The V and J genes are TRBV19 and TRBJ2-3; 10 nucleotides agree with TRBD1. Per the germline V gene, CDR1 is LNHDA and CDR2 is SQIVND (reference sequence). This CDR3 has 14 amino acids. V was pared by 5 bases and J by 6 bases, with 5 bases of the junction left unmatched. CDR3 sequence (DNA): TGTGCCAGTAGTCCTCGACAGGGGGCGGATACGCAGTATTTT. It encodes CASSPRQGADTQYF.

This clone was counted a single time. This sequence joins TRBV4-1 and TRBJ1-6; no definite D call. The CDR3 spans 16 residues. Germline CDR1 reads MGHRA; CDR2 reads YSYEKL. V dropped 0 bases and J dropped 7 bases, with 13 bases sitting between them. The CDR3 spells CASSQDPGRRNSPLHF. The DNA for the CDR3 is TGCGCCAGCAGCCAAGACCCAGGCCGAAGGAATTCACCCCTCCACTTT.

The rearrangement joins TRBV5-1 to TRBJ2-7, with D possibly being TRBD1 or TRBD2 (5 bases each). Per germline, CDR1 SGHRS and CDR2 YFSETQ. Trimming cost V 3 bases and J 7 bases, with 17 bases left between them. The CDR3 contains 14 residues. CDR3 nucleotide sequence: TGCGCCAGCAGCTCGGGGACCTCCGTGGGGGAGCAGTACTTC. Protein product: CASSSGTSVGEQYF. The full variable domain, with the rest looked up from reference TRBV5-1 and TRBJ2-7, is KAGVTQTPRYLIKTRGQQVTLSCSPISGHRSVSWYQQTPGQGLQFLFEYFSETQRNKGNFPGRFSGRQFSNSRSEMNVSTLELGDSALYLCASSSGTSVGEQYFGPGTRLTVT.

This chain uses TRBV5-1 with TRBJ1-2, with TRBD1 matching 9 bases. The CDR3 runs to 13 residues. Germline V gene data show CDR1 as SGHRS and CDR2 as YFSETQ. Trimming took 4 bases from V and 4 from J; bases not matched to a gene: 2. This CDR3 is CASSETGGYGYTF. CDR3 DNA: TGCGCCAGCAGCGAGACAGGGGGCTATGGCTACACCTTC.